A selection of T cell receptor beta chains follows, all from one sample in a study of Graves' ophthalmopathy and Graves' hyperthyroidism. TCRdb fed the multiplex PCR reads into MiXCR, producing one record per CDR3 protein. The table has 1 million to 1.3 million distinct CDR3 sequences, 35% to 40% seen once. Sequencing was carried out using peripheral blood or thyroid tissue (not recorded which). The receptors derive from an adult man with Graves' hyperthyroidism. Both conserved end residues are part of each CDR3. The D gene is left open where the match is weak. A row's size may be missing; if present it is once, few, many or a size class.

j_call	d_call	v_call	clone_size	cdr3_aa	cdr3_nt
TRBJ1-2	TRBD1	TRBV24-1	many	CATSETGGSPYGYTF	TGTGCCACCAGTGAGACAGGGGGCAGTCCTTATGGCTACACCTTC
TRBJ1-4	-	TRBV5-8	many	CASSPQGNEKLFF	TGTGCCAGCAGCCCACAGGGAAATGAAAAACTGTTTTTT
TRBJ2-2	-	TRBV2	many	CASTGRANTGELFF	TGTGCCAGCACGGGCAGGGCGAACACCGGGGAGCTGTTTTTT
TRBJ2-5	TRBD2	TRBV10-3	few	CAISEGLAGAETQYF	TGTGCCATCAGTGAGGGACTAGCGGGAGCAGAGACCCAGTACTTC
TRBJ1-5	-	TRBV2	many	CASSEDPGPQHF	TGTGCCAGCAGTGAAGACCCGGGTCCCCAGCATTTT
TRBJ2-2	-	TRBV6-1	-	CASNSYTDSAGELFF	TGTGCCAGCAACTCCTACACAGACTCGGCCGGGGAGCTGTTTTTT
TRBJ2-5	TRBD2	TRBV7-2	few	CASSSPSGGSETQYF	TGTGCCAGCAGCTCACCTTCGGGGGGGTCGGAGACCCAGTACTTC
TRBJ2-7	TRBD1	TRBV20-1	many	CSARDVPHRDRAHEQYF	TGCAGTGCTAGAGATGTGCCCCACCGGGACAGGGCCCACGAGCAGTACTTC
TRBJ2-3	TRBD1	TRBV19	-	CASSSGTGHTDTQYF	TGTGCCAGTAGTTCCGGGACAGGGCACACAGATACGCAGTATTTT
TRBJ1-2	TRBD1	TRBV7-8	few	CASRSGTGGGYTF	TGTGCCAGCAGGTCTGGGACAGGGGGGGGCTACACCTTC
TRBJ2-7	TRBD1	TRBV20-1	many	CSARDGQDYEQYF	TGCAGTGCTAGAGATGGACAGGACTACGAGCAGTACTTC
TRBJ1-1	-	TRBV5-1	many	CASSLRLGNTEAFF	TGCGCCAGCAGCTTGAGATTGGGGAACACTGAAGCTTTCTTT
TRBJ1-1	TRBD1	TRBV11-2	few	CASSFHTDRGGPEAFF	TGTGCCAGCAGCTTCCACACAGACAGGGGGGGTCCTGAAGCTTTCTTT
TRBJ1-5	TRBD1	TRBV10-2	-	CASSEPGGGQPQHF	TGCGCCAGCAGTGAGCCAGGGGGCGGTCAGCCCCAGCATTTT
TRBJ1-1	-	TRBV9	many	CASSPFEGLNTEAFF	TGTGCCAGCAGCCCCTTCGAGGGGCTGAACACTGAAGCTTTCTTT
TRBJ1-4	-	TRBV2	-	CAMEGFGREKLFF	TGTGCCATGGAGGGTTTCGGACGAGAAAAATTGTTTTTT
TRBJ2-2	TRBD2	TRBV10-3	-	CAIRGTSYTGELFF	TGTGCCATCAGAGGGACTAGTTACACCGGGGAGCTGTTTTTT
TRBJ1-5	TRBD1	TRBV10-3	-	CAISESGRGNVQPQHF	TGTGCCATCAGTGAGTCCGGCAGGGGGAATGTTCAGCCCCAGCATTTT
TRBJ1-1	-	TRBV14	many	CASSQRIHTEAFF	TGTGCCAGCAGCCAGAGAATTCACACTGAAGCTTTCTTT
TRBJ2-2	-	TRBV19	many	CASRFGAGELFF	TGTGCCAGCCGATTCGGAGCCGGGGAGCTGTTTTTT
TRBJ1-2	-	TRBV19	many	CASSIVGVENYGYTF	TGTGCCAGTAGTATTGTTGGGGTCGAAAACTATGGCTACACCTTC
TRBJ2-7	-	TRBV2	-	CASSPPSSRRHDSYEQYF	TGTGCCAGCAGTCCCCCTTCTTCCAGGAGACATGACTCCTACGAGCAGTACTTC
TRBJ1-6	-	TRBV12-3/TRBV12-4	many	CASSSSSSTPLHF	TGTGCCAGCAGTTCAAGTTCGTCTACACCCCTCCACTTT